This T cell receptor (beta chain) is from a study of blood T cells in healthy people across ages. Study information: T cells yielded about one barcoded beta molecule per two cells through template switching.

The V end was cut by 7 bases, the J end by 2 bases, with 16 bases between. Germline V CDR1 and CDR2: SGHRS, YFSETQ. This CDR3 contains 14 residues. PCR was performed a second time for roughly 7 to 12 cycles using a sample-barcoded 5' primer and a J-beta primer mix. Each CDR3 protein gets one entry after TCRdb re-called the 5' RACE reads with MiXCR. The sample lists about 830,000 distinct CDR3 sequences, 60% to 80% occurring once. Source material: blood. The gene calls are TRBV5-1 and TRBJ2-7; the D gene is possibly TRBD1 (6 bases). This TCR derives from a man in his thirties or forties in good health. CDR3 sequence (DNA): TGCGCCAGCCGTACTCTGGGGGACACCTACGAGCAGTACTTC. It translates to CASRTLGDTYEQYF.